This T cell receptor beta chain was identified in a study of cytomegalovirus exposure and HLA in healthy donors. PCR was performed using 60 Vbeta and 13 Jbeta primers. Sequenced by immunoSEQ multiplex PCR; TCRdb stores in-frame clones only, minus some. The data contain roughly 150,000 clones, roughly 77% of them seen just once; the ten biggest clones take up approximately 11%. CDR1 is MRHNA, CDR2 SNTAGT, per germline. CDR3 length: 16 residues. V lost 9 bases to trimming and J lost 3 bases; unmatched junction nucleotides: 13. The source material was PBMCs. The receptor was isolated from a man younger than 30 in good health and CMV-seropositive. The rearrangement joins TRBV6-4 to TRBJ2-7, with 11 bases aligning to TRBD2. The DNA of the CDR3 is TGTGCCAGACAGACTAGCGGGATTCAGCTGTGCTACGAGCAGTACTTC. Translated, it gives CARQTSGIQLCYEQYF.